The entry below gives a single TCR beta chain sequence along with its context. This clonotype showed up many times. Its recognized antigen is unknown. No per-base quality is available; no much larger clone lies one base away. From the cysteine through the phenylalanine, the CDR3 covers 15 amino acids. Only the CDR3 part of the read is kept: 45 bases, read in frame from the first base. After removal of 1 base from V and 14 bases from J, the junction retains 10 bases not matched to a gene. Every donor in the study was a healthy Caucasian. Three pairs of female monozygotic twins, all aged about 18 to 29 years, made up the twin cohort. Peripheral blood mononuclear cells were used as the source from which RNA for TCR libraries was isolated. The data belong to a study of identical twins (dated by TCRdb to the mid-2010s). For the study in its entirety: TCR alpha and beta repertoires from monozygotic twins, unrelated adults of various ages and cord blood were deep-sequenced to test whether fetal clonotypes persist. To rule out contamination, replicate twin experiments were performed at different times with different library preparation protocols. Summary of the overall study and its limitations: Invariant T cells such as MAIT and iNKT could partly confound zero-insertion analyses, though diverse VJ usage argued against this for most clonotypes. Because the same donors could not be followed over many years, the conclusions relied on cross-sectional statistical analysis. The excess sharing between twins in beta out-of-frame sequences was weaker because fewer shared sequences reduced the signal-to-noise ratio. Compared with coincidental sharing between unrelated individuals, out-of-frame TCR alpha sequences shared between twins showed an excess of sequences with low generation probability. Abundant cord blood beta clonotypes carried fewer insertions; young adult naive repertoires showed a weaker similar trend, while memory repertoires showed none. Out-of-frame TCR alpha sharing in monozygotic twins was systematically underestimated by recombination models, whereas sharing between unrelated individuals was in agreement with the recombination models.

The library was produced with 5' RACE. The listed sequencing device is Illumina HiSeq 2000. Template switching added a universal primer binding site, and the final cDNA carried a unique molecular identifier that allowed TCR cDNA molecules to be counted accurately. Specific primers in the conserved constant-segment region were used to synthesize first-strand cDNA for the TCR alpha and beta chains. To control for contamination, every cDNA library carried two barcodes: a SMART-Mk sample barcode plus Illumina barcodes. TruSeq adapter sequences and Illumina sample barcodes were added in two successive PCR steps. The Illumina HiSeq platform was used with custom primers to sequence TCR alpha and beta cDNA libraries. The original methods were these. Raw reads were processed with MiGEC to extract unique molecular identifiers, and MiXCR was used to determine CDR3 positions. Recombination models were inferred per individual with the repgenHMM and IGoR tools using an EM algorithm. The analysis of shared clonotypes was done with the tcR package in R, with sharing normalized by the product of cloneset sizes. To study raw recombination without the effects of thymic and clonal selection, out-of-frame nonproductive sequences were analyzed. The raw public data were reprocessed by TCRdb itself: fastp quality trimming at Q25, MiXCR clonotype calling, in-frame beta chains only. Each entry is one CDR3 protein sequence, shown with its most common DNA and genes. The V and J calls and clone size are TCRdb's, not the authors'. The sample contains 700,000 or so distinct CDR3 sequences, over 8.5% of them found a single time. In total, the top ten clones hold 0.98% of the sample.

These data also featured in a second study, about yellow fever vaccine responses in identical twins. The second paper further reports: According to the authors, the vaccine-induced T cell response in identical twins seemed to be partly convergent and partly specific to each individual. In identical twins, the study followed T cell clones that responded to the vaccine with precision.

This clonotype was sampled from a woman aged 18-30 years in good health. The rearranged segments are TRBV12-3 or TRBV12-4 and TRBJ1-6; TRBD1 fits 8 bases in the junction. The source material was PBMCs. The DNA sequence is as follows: TGTGCCAGCAGTTTAGGGACAGGGTCGGCCGGGGCCCTCCACTTT. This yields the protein CASSLGTGSAGALHF.